Each of the 16 T cell receptor beta chains below was sequenced from the same sample in a study of T cells in Graves' hyperthyroidism and ophthalmopathy. RNA transcripts were the template for amplifying TCR beta CDR3 regions. A set of HTBI primers served as the primers for a first-round RT-PCR of the TCR CDR3. MiXCR, run by TCRdb on the multiplex PCR reads, gives a single entry per CDR3 protein. The sample records under 400,000 distinct CDR3 sequences, 11% to 15% being singletons. The sequencing input was blood. Receptors were obtained from a woman aged 55 to 70 with Graves' hyperthyroidism.

The rearrangement uses TRBV12-3 or TRBV12-4 and TRBJ2-3, with TRBD1 as a possible D gene (6 bases). V lost 6 bases and J lost 3, with 13 bases in between. The CDR3 consists of 14 residues. CDR3 DNA: TGTGCCAGCAGCCCCCCCAGGGGTACAGATACGCAGTATTTT. Protein: CASSPPRGTDTQYF.

This chain connects TRBV7-9 to TRBJ1-1; D might be TRBD1 (5 bases). The germline gives CDR1 SEHNR, CDR2 FQNEAQ (reference sequence). The CDR3 extends over 13 amino acids. V was cut by 4 bases and J by 8 bases, with 14 bases left in between. CDR3 nucleotide sequence: TGTGCCAGCAGCTCAGACCCGGGACTCGAAGCTTTCTTT. It specifies CASSSDPGLEAFF.

Only a few counts were recorded for this clonotype. This sequence joins TRBV9 and TRBJ2-7; TRBD2 matches 8 bases. This CDR3 is built from 15 residues. Germline CDR1 and CDR2: SGDLS and YYNGEE. V was pared by 4 bases and J by 0 bases, with 6 bases of the junction left unmatched. In nucleotides, the CDR3 is TGTGCCAGCAGCCCACGTGCGGGGGGCTCCTACGAGCAGTACTTC. This sequence encodes CASSPRAGGSYEQYF. The whole variable domain, remainder taken from reference TRBV9 and TRBJ2-7, is DSGVTQTPKHLITATGQRVTLRCSPRSGDLSVYWYQQSLDQGLQFLIQYYNGEERAKGNILERFSAQQFPDLHSELNLSSLELGDSALYFCASSPRAGGSYEQYFGPGTRLTVT.

This clonotype was detected many times. J is TRBJ2-1 and V is TRBV5-1; D remains ambiguous. The CDR3 loop spans 14 amino acids. Looked up from germline, CDR1 is SGHRS and CDR2 is YFSETQ. Trimming took 0 bases from V and 4 from J, leaving 8 bases between them. The CDR3, as DNA: TGCGCCAGCAGCTTGGGGCAACTGTACAATGAGCAGTTCTTC. It codes for CASSLGQLYNEQFF.

This clonotype was recorded many times. This rearrangement joins TRBV6-1 to TRBJ1-2, with TRBD1 matching over 8 bases. Germline CDR1 MNHNS, CDR2 SASEGT. Losses at the gene ends were 5 bases for V and 4 bases for J; bases not matched to a gene: 6. The CDR3 loop spans 14 amino acids. CDR3 nucleotides: TGTGCCAGCAGTACCAGGACAGGGAGCTATGGCTACACCTTC. It specifies CASSTRTGSYGYTF.

The sample holds many counts of this clonotype. The chain is built from TRBV18 and TRBJ2-5, with TRBD1 matching over 10 bases. The CDR3 loop spans 14 amino acids. Germline V gives CDR1 KGHSH, CDR2 LQKENI. With V trimmed by 1 base and J by 5 bases, 1 base remained unmatched. The CDR3 region is CASSPRDRGETQYF. The CDR3 DNA reads TGTGCCAGCTCACCACGGGACAGGGGTGAGACCCAGTACTTC.

This clonotype showed up many times. The chain has TRBV30 and TRBJ2-7, with D unclear. This CDR3 is built from 15 residues. The germline V and J ends were trimmed by 5 bases and 0 bases, with 17 bases remaining between them. Germline V gene data show CDR1 as GTSNPN and CDR2 as SVGIG (reference sequence). CDR3 amino acids: CAWRRRIFYSYEQYF. The CDR3 DNA is TGTGCCTGGCGACGCAGGATATTCTACTCCTACGAGCAGTACTTC. The full variable domain, in which reference TRBV30 and TRBJ2-7 provide the parts outside the CDR3, is SQTIHQWPATLVQPVGSPLSLECTVEGTSNPNLYWYRQAAGRGLQLLFYSVGIGQISSEVPQNLSASRPQDRQFILSSKKLLLSDSGFYLCAWRRRIFYSYEQYFGPGTRLTVT.

The chain has TRBV19 and TRBJ2-7; weak D call: TRBD2 (6 bases). Germline lookup yields CDR1 LNHDA and CDR2 SQIVND (reference sequence). CDR3 size: 15 residues. V lost 5 bases and J lost 2, with 16 bases in between. For the CDR3, the DNA is TGTGCCAGTAGTTCCCGTCAGGGAGGAGCCTACGAGCAGTACTTC. This sequence encodes CASSSRQGGAYEQYF.

This chain joins TRBV12-3 or TRBV12-4 and TRBJ1-5; unclear D gene. This CDR3 has 15 residues. V was trimmed by 2 bases and J by 8 bases, leaving 16 bases between them. DNA of the CDR3: TGTGCCAGCAGTTTAACCGACGCCGATTATGAGCCCCAGCATTTT. Translated: CASSLTDADYEPQHF.

In its sample, this clonotype was seen many times. This chain links TRBV2 with TRBJ2-1; D ambiguous. The CDR3 has 13 amino acids. The ends were cut back, 3 bases at V and 7 bases at J, with 10 bases in the middle. Germline CDR1 is SNHLY and CDR2 is FYNNEI. The DNA for the CDR3 is TGTGCCAGCAGTGATCTCGTGCGGAATGAGCAGTTCTTC. Protein sequence: CASSDLVRNEQFF.

This clonotype has at least ten counts. This chain joins TRBV3-1 and TRBJ1-3, with D unclear. V was pared by 1 base and J by 3 bases, with 7 bases between. The CDR3 has 14 amino acids. Germline loops: CDR1 LGHDT, CDR2 YNNKEL (reference sequence). The CDR3 region has the DNA TGTGCCAGCAGCCAAGGGGCGTATGGAAACACCATATATTTT. Translated, it gives CASSQGAYGNTIYF.

This clonotype was seen repeatedly, ten times or more. V is TRBV28 and J is TRBJ2-1; D ambiguous. Germline assignment: CDR1 MDHEN and CDR2 SYDVKM. V was clipped by 7 bases and J by 5 bases, with 15 bases between them. CDR3 length equals 14 residues. The CDR3 region is CASTPGGDHNEQFF. CDR3 in DNA: TGTGCCAGCACCCCAGGTGGGGATCACAATGAGCAGTTCTTC. Looking up the rest from reference TRBV28 and TRBJ2-1 gives the full variable domain: DVKVTQSSRYLVKRTGEKVFLECVQDMDHENMFWYRQDPGLGLRLIYFSYDVKMKEKGDIPEGYSVSREKKERFSLILESASTNQTSMYLCASTPGGDHNEQFFGPGTRLTVL.

This clonotype was counted at least ten times. This chain uses TRBV19 with TRBJ1-2, with 7 bases aligning to TRBD1. Losses at the gene ends were 5 bases for V and 8 bases for J; bases not matched to a gene: 8. In germline, CDR1 is LNHDA, CDR2 SQIVND (reference sequence). The CDR3 is made up of 13 amino acids. The chain's CDR3 is CASSLWDSGGYTF. The CDR3 coding sequence is TGTGCCAGTAGTCTCTGGGACAGTGGGGGCTACACCTTC.

Ten or more counts support this clonotype. The chain has TRBV11-1 and TRBJ2-3, with 10 bases matching TRBD1. V lost 4 bases and J lost 5; bases outside the gene matches: 3. The germline gives CDR1 SGHAT, CDR2 FQDESV (reference sequence). This CDR3 is built from 14 residues. The CDR3 reads CASSSDRGGDTQYF. In DNA, the CDR3 is TGTGCCAGCAGCTCGGACAGGGGGGGAGATACGCAGTATTTT.

This clonotype showed up just a few times. J is TRBJ2-2 and V is TRBV27, with D perhaps matching TRBD1 or TRBD2 (5 bases each). Germline assignment: CDR1 MNHEY and CDR2 SMNVEV (reference sequence). The V gene lost 2 bases and the J gene lost 3 bases, with 10 bases spanning the gap. This CDR3 has 15 amino acids. CDR3 residues: CASSLVGTYTGELFF. The CDR3 DNA is TGTGCCAGCAGTTTAGTCGGGACCTACACCGGGGAGCTGTTTTTT.

The chain combines TRBV7-2 with TRBJ2-5; D might be TRBD2 (5 bases). The germline V and J ends were trimmed by 6 bases and 7 bases, with 27 bases remaining between them. CDR1 is SGHTA, CDR2 FQGNSA, per germline. The CDR3 sequence is 17 residues long. CDR3 sequence: CASRTLIGPSPGMTQYF. The CDR3 DNA reads TGTGCCAGCAGAACGCTTATCGGCCCGTCCCCGGGAATGACCCAGTACTTC.